Given below is one T cell receptor beta chain in context. Its specificity is not known. This record comes from a study of T-cell reconstitution after alpha-beta-depleted transplantation in children. Overall study findings and caveats: Several hundred expanded graft clones reportedly were the source of alpha-beta T cells about two months after transplant. T cells produced anew were the main source of T-cell counts and diversity one year after transplant.

Construction of the TCRbeta library involved unique molecular identifiers. Via MiXCR, TCRdb re-called the PCR reads, giving one row per CDR3 protein. The sample gives fewer than 750,000 distinct CDR3 sequences, 23% of which show up once; 11% to 15% is in the top ten. The J segment lost 5 bases and the V segment lost 7 bases, leaving 12 bases of the junction unmatched. This CDR3 has 16 amino acids. Germline V gene lookup returns CDR1 SEHNR and CDR2 FQNEAQ (reference sequence). The specimen comprised PBMCs, mostly from graft donor cells, sampled 360 days after TCRalphabeta/CD19-depleted stem cell transplant. The receptor comes from a boy under three years old who had a stem cell transplant for acute myeloid leukemia, so the T cells may come from the graft donor. V and J are TRBV7-9 and TRBJ2-1; the match to TRBD2 covers 9 bases. The CDR3 nucleotides are TGTGCCAGCACCATTCCAGTAGCGGGGGATCACAATGAGCAGTTCTTC. Protein: CASTIPVAGDHNEQFF. Together with reference TRBV7-9 and TRBJ2-1, the CDR3 gives the full variable domain: DTGVSQNPRHKITKRGQNVTFRCDPISEHNRLYWYRQTLGQGPEFLTYFQNEAQLEKSRLLSDRFSAERPKGSFSTLEIQRTEQGDSAMYLCASTIPVAGDHNEQFFGPGTRLTVL.